This TCR beta chain was documented in a study of T cell repertoires in cytomegalovirus infection. Overall study context: Epitope selection comprised recently identified HLA-C-restricted CMV epitopes and well-studied HLA-B-restricted CMV epitopes. It can be stated that public TCR beta signatures indicated CMV infection as well as a matching HLA type.

Study outcomes and limitations: The study found HLA-C-restricted CMV-specific TCR beta clonotypes dominating the ex vivo response. Totalled public TCR beta family frequency picked out people who carried CMV plus the relevant HLA.

TCRdb redid the calling of the reads with MiXCR, one entry per CDR3 protein. The repertoire holds about 34,000 distinct CDR3 sequences, with roughly 49% as singletons. This clonotype was detected ten times or more. The antigen remains unidentified. V was pared by 3 bases and J by 4 bases, with 25 bases between. Looked up from germline, CDR1 is SGHTA and CDR2 is FQGNSA. This CDR3 region has 19 residues. J is TRBJ2-1 and V is TRBV7-2, with D perhaps matching TRBD2 (6 bases). Sequenced material: CD8+ T cells from cultured PBMCs, taken from culture after CMV antigen stimulation. This TCR derives from a human donor in good health (CMV status not recorded). Some clones in this sample may be carry-over from other donors' samples. CDR3 protein: CASSFKVLGGALSYNEQFF. Written as DNA, the CDR3 is TGTGCCAGCAGCTTTAAGGTTTTGGGGGGAGCGCTCTCATACAATGAGCAGTTCTTC.